A selection of T cell receptor beta chains follows, all from one sample in a study of T cell changes during pregnancy in multiple sclerosis. The protocol was immunoSEQ multiplex PCR, while the TCRdb copy is restricted to in-frame clones and leaves out a portion. Among about 69,000 clones listed, roughly nine tenths were seen once. This specimen was CD4+ T cells from peripheral blood mononuclear cells, taken in the third trimester of pregnancy. The receptors derive from a female donor in good health, enrolled as a control in a pregnancy study. The CDR3 runs from the conserved cysteine through the conserved F or W. Fields, in order: V gene, D gene, clone size, J gene, CDR3 protein, CDR3 DNA. A D gene is named only where the DNA matches it firmly. Rows give clone size only sometimes, using once, few, many, or a class for an expanded clone.

v_call: TRBV7-2
d_call: TRBD2
clone_size: -
j_call: TRBJ2-3
cdr3_aa: CASSFTSGGAGDTQYF
cdr3_nt: TGTGCCAGCAGCTTTACGAGCGGGGGGGCGGGGGATACGCAGTATTTT

v_call: TRBV27
d_call: -
clone_size: -
j_call: TRBJ1-4
cdr3_aa: CASSPAGRRNEKLFF
cdr3_nt: TGTGCCAGCAGTCCCGCGGGACGGCGAAATGAAAAACTGTTTTTT

v_call: TRBV30
d_call: TRBD1
clone_size: once
j_call: TRBJ1-3
cdr3_aa: CAWSVETGDLGNTIYF
cdr3_nt: TGTGCCTGGAGTGTTGAGACAGGGGACTTGGGAAACACCATATATTTT

v_call: TRBV6-5
d_call: -
clone_size: -
j_call: TRBJ2-7
cdr3_aa: CASSYSQGFRGYEQYF
cdr3_nt: TGTGCCAGCAGTTACTCTCAGGGGTTTCGGGGATACGAGCAGTACTTC

v_call: TRBV6-5
d_call: TRBD1
clone_size: -
j_call: TRBJ1-3
cdr3_aa: CASSYRGQGANTIYF
cdr3_nt: TGTGCCAGCAGTTACCGGGGACAGGGTGCGAACACCATATATTTT

v_call: TRBV7-8
d_call: -
clone_size: -
j_call: TRBJ1-3
cdr3_aa: CASSLWAGGNTIYF
cdr3_nt: TGTGCCAGCAGCTTATGGGCGGGAGGAAACACCATATATTTT

v_call: TRBV5-4
d_call: TRBD1
clone_size: -
j_call: TRBJ1-4
cdr3_aa: CASSTGQGIEKLFF
cdr3_nt: TGTGCCAGCAGTACGGGACAGGGGATTGAAAAACTGTTTTTT

v_call: TRBV20-1
d_call: -
clone_size: -
j_call: TRBJ1-2
cdr3_aa: CSASHGYGYTF
cdr3_nt: TGCAGTGCTAGTCACGGGTATGGCTACACCTTC

v_call: TRBV30
d_call: -
clone_size: -
j_call: TRBJ2-2
cdr3_aa: CAWSTGVSGELFF
cdr3_nt: TGTGCCTGGAGTACGGGGGTCTCCGGGGAGCTGTTTTTT

v_call: TRBV25-1
d_call: -
clone_size: -
j_call: TRBJ1-1
cdr3_aa: CASSASPGQTNTEAFF
cdr3_nt: TGTGCCAGCAGTGCGTCCCCGGGACAAACGAACACTGAAGCTTTCTTT

v_call: TRBV2
d_call: TRBD1
clone_size: -
j_call: TRBJ2-4
cdr3_aa: CASSRDRGNENIQYF
cdr3_nt: TGTGCCAGCAGTCGGGACAGGGGTAATGAAAACATTCAGTACTTC

v_call: TRBV7-8
d_call: -
clone_size: few
j_call: TRBJ1-6
cdr3_aa: CASSLPGLRWSPLHF
cdr3_nt: TGTGCCAGCAGCTTACCGGGGTTGAGGTGGTCACCCCTCCACTTT

v_call: TRBV12-5
d_call: -
clone_size: -
j_call: TRBJ2-2
cdr3_aa: CASALRATGELFF
cdr3_nt: TGTGCTAGTGCCTTGAGGGCCACCGGGGAGCTGTTTTTT

v_call: TRBV7-9
d_call: TRBD2
clone_size: -
j_call: TRBJ2-2
cdr3_aa: CASRPPTSGDTGELFF
cdr3_nt: TGTGCCAGCAGGCCTCCTACTAGCGGGGACACCGGGGAGCTGTTTTTT

v_call: TRBV30
d_call: -
clone_size: -
j_call: TRBJ1-2
cdr3_aa: CAFREGGGLYGYTF
cdr3_nt: TGTGCTTTTCGCGAGGGGGGGGGCCTTTATGGCTACACCTTC

v_call: TRBV10-3
d_call: TRBD1
clone_size: -
j_call: TRBJ1-2
cdr3_aa: CATHDPQGAGGYTF
cdr3_nt: TGTGCCACGCATGATCCACAGGGGGCGGGGGGCTACACCTTC

v_call: TRBV4-2
d_call: -
clone_size: -
j_call: TRBJ1-1
cdr3_aa: CASSQALLQGSTEAFF
cdr3_nt: TGTGCCAGCAGCCAAGCGTTATTGCAGGGTAGCACTGAAGCTTTCTTT

v_call: TRBV30
d_call: TRBD1
clone_size: -
j_call: TRBJ2-7
cdr3_aa: CAWRPSHRGRYEQYF
cdr3_nt: TGTGCCTGGAGACCTTCCCACAGGGGACGCTACGAGCAGTACTTC

v_call: TRBV30
d_call: -
clone_size: few
j_call: TRBJ1-5
cdr3_aa: CAWSVQGGLGQPQHF
cdr3_nt: TGTGCCTGGAGTGTACAAGGAGGGCTGGGCCAGCCCCAGCATTTT

v_call: TRBV4-3
d_call: -
clone_size: -
j_call: TRBJ1-3
cdr3_aa: CASSQGRSGNTIYF
cdr3_nt: TGCGCCAGCAGCCAAGGTAGATCTGGAAACACCATATATTTT

v_call: TRBV6-1
d_call: TRBD1
clone_size: -
j_call: TRBJ1-3
cdr3_aa: CASSADRVSDTIYF
cdr3_nt: TGTGCCAGCAGTGCCGACAGGGTTTCAGACACCATATATTTT

v_call: TRBV18
d_call: TRBD2
clone_size: -
j_call: TRBJ2-3
cdr3_aa: CASSPSLAGDGTDTQYF
cdr3_nt: TGTGCCAGCTCACCATCTCTAGCGGGGGACGGCACAGATACGCAGTATTTT

v_call: TRBV5-4
d_call: -
clone_size: once
j_call: TRBJ1-2
cdr3_aa: CASSSGTNTNYGYTF
cdr3_nt: TGTGCCAGCAGTTCCGGGACAAATACTAACTATGGCTACACCTTC

v_call: TRBV30
d_call: TRBD1
clone_size: few
j_call: TRBJ1-2
cdr3_aa: CAGWTGGFAGYTF
cdr3_nt: TGTGCCGGATGGACAGGGGGTTTTGCGGGCTACACCTTC

v_call: TRBV10-3
d_call: TRBD1
clone_size: once
j_call: TRBJ1-2
cdr3_aa: CAIFQDRAVNYGYTF
cdr3_nt: TGTGCCATCTTCCAGGACAGGGCTGTCAACTATGGCTACACCTTC

v_call: TRBV15
d_call: TRBD1
clone_size: once
j_call: TRBJ2-7
cdr3_aa: CATSRDRGPYEQYF
cdr3_nt: TGTGCCACCAGCCGGGACAGGGGGCCCTACGAGCAGTACTTC

v_call: TRBV30
d_call: TRBD1
clone_size: -
j_call: TRBJ2-3
cdr3_aa: CAWSSRDRYLDTQYF
cdr3_nt: TGTGCCTGGAGTTCACGGGACAGGTACTTAGATACGCAGTATTTT

v_call: TRBV14
d_call: -
clone_size: -
j_call: TRBJ1-4
cdr3_aa: CASSARGYTTNEKLFF
cdr3_nt: TGTGCCAGCAGTGCTCGGGGATACACAACTAATGAAAAACTGTTTTTT

v_call: TRBV11-2
d_call: TRBD2
clone_size: -
j_call: TRBJ2-5
cdr3_aa: CASSTQGLAGQETQYF
cdr3_nt: TGTGCCAGCAGCACCCAGGGACTAGCGGGGCAAGAGACCCAGTACTTC

v_call: TRBV7-9
d_call: -
clone_size: -
j_call: TRBJ2-5
cdr3_aa: CASSLRARVGETQYF
cdr3_nt: TGTGCCAGCAGCTTACGGGCCAGGGTTGGAGAGACCCAGTACTTC

v_call: TRBV19
d_call: -
clone_size: -
j_call: TRBJ2-3
cdr3_aa: CASRRQILTDTQYF
cdr3_nt: TGTGCCAGTAGGAGGCAGATACTCACAGATACGCAGTATTTT

v_call: TRBV18
d_call: -
clone_size: once
j_call: TRBJ1-1
cdr3_aa: CASSTDKNTEAFF
cdr3_nt: TGTGCCAGCTCAACGGACAAGAACACTGAAGCTTTCTTT

v_call: TRBV30
d_call: TRBD1
clone_size: -
j_call: TRBJ1-5
cdr3_aa: CAWSVQGVGSNQPQHF
cdr3_nt: TGTGCCTGGAGTGTCCAGGGGGTGGGAAGCAATCAGCCCCAGCATTTT

v_call: TRBV19
d_call: TRBD1
clone_size: -
j_call: TRBJ1-2
cdr3_aa: CASSIGTGYLYGYTF
cdr3_nt: TGTGCCAGTAGTATCGGGACAGGCTACCTCTATGGCTACACCTTC

v_call: TRBV5-8
d_call: -
clone_size: -
j_call: TRBJ1-6
cdr3_aa: CASSLRELNNSPLHF
cdr3_nt: TGTGCCAGCAGCCTCCGGGAGTTAAATAATTCACCCCTCCACTTT

v_call: TRBV5-1
d_call: -
clone_size: -
j_call: TRBJ2-3
cdr3_aa: CASRLATSPKTDTQYF
cdr3_nt: TGCGCCAGCAGATTGGCTACTAGCCCTAAGACAGATACGCAGTATTTT

v_call: TRBV6-1
d_call: -
clone_size: once
j_call: TRBJ2-2
cdr3_aa: CASSEAGSLRSGELFF
cdr3_nt: TGTGCCAGCAGTGAAGCGGGCAGCCTTCGGTCCGGGGAGCTGTTTTTT

v_call: TRBV19
d_call: -
clone_size: -
j_call: TRBJ1-5
cdr3_aa: CASSVYNDQPQHF
cdr3_nt: TGTGCCAGTAGTGTATATAATGATCAGCCCCAGCATTTT

v_call: TRBV27
d_call: -
clone_size: -
j_call: TRBJ1-1
cdr3_aa: CASSRPGLRTEAFF
cdr3_nt: TGTGCCAGCAGTCGACCGGGACTCCGGACTGAAGCTTTCTTT

v_call: TRBV7-2
d_call: -
clone_size: -
j_call: TRBJ2-5
cdr3_aa: CASSPPGLQETQYF
cdr3_nt: TGTGCCAGCAGCCCCCCAGGGTTGCAAGAGACCCAGTACTTC

v_call: TRBV7-7
d_call: TRBD2
clone_size: -
j_call: TRBJ2-2
cdr3_aa: CASSLAGGANTGELFF
cdr3_nt: TGTGCCAGCAGCTTGGCGGGGGGAGCGAACACCGGGGAGCTGTTTTTT

v_call: TRBV6-6
d_call: -
clone_size: -
j_call: TRBJ1-6
cdr3_aa: CASTFPNSPLHF
cdr3_nt: TGTGCCAGCACTTTCCCTAATTCACCCCTCCACTTT